A single sample is the source of the 16 T cell receptor beta chains below, sequenced in a study of T-cell reconstitution after alpha-beta-depleted transplantation in children. The authors prepared the TCRbeta library with unique molecular identifiers. TCRdb reprocessed the PCR reads via MiXCR and lists one record per CDR3 protein. The sample holds about 440,000 distinct CDR3 sequences; 43% are singletons and the top ten take 27%. Sequenced here: PBMCs, sampled before TCRalphabeta/CD19-depleted stem cell transplant. These TCRs come from a girl aged 2 to 10 with aplastic anemia, due to receive a stem cell transplant.

The chain has TRBV6-2 or TRBV6-3 and TRBJ2-1; D gene uncertain. Germline loops: CDR1 MNHEY, CDR2 SVGEGT. V gave up 5 bases and J gave up 6 bases, with 14 bases separating them. The CDR3 runs to 14 residues. The CDR3 nucleotides read TGTGCCAGCAGTCCAGCCCAGGACCCCAATGAGCAGTTCTTC. Amino acid sequence: CASSPAQDPNEQFF.

This clonotype was counted ten times or more. The chain uses TRBV9 and TRBJ1-2; D is perhaps TRBD1 (6 bases). CDR1 and CDR2 from the germline V gene are SGDLS and YYNGEE. This CDR3 has 15 residues. The V gene lost 1 base and the J gene lost 0 bases, with 10 bases spanning the gap. This CDR3 is CASSVTGGPNYGYTF. The CDR3 bases are TGTGCCAGCAGCGTAACGGGGGGCCCTAACTATGGCTACACCTTC.

J is TRBJ2-7 and V is TRBV20-1; D is unresolved. Between the trimmed V and J ends, which lost 1 base and 6 bases, there was a span of 16 bases. The CDR3 runs to 14 residues. Germline CDR1 DFQATT, CDR2 SNEGSKA (reference sequence). CDR3 sequence: CSARAIATKAEQYF. CDR3 nucleotide sequence: TGCAGTGCTAGAGCTATAGCCACTAAGGCCGAGCAGTACTTC.

The chain uses TRBV12-3 or TRBV12-4 and TRBJ2-7; 9 bases are shared with TRBD1. V shed 7 bases, J shed 5 bases, and the junction held 15 bases outside the gene matches. CDR3 length: 16 residues. For the CDR3, the DNA is TGTGCCAGCACCCTCGGCCCCGGGACAGGGCTCGACGAGCAGTACTTC. Translated, it gives CASTLGPGTGLDEQYF.

The chain uses TRBV5-1 and TRBJ2-1; 7 positions agree with TRBD2. Unmatched junction bases numbered 4, after V lost 1 base and J lost 0 bases. Germline V gene lookup returns CDR1 SGHRS and CDR2 YFSETQ. This CDR3 region has 16 residues. CDR3 nucleotides: TGCGCCAGCAGCTTGCCAGCGGGGATCTCCTACAATGAGCAGTTCTTC. As protein: CASSLPAGISYNEQFF.

This clonotype was observed at least ten times. The junction does not match germline at one end; this may be a read error. The genes are TRBV20-1 and TRBJ2-1, with 8 bases matching TRBD2. Germline V gene sequence: CDR1 DFQATT, CDR2 SNEGSKA (reference sequence). The CDR3 consists of 17 residues. The CDR3 region has the DNA TGCAGTGCAAGAGCGGGAGCCCAGAATCGGGCATACAATGAGCAGTTCTTC. As protein: CSARAGAQNRAYNEQFF.

As concerns this clonotype: The junction departs from germline at one end; a sequencing error may be responsible. The J gene is TRBJ2-3, the V gene TRBV20-1; 8 bases map to TRBD2. The germline V gene encodes CDR1 DFQATT and CDR2 SNEGSKA (reference sequence). This CDR3 is 14 amino acids long. Here the CDR3 reads CQAGAAARTDTQYF. The DNA for the CDR3 is TGTCAAGCGGGGGCAGCGGCGAGGACAGATACGCAGTATTTT.

Only a few counts were recorded for this clonotype. This chain joins TRBV7-3 and TRBJ2-1; the match to TRBD2 covers 14 bases. Germline V gene data show CDR1 as SGHTA and CDR2 as FQGTGA. This CDR3 spans 20 amino acids. V lost 1 base to trimming and J lost 4 bases; unmatched junction nucleotides: 12. The CDR3 bases are TGTGCCAGCAGCTTAAGTGGGGGACTAGCGGGAGCAACCCCATACAATGAGCAGTTCTTC. This translates into CASSLSGGLAGATPYNEQFF.

CDR3 in DNA: TGCAGTGCTAGAGAGCAGGGACCTGGAAACACCATATATTTT. It specifies CSAREQGPGNTIYF. The chain carries TRBV20-1 and TRBJ1-3; D possibly corresponds to TRBD1 (5 bases). CDR1 is DFQATT and CDR2 is SNEGSKA in the germline V gene (reference sequence). This CDR3 spans 14 amino acids. Trimming took off 0 bases at V and 2 bases at J, with 8 bases between the two ends.

In its sample, this clonotype was seen a few times. The chain uses TRBV20-1 and TRBJ1-1; D is undetermined. V dropped 4 bases and J dropped 2 bases, with 5 bases sitting between them. This CDR3 region has 11 residues. Looked up from germline, CDR1 is DFQATT and CDR2 is SNEGSKA (reference sequence). The CDR3 DNA follows: TGCAGTGCTACGGACAACACTGAAGCTTTCTTT. Protein: CSATDNTEAFF.

This clonotype came up once. The CDR3 loop is CASSLSPGNEQFF. The DNA of the CDR3 is TGTGCCAGCAGCTTGTCCCCCGGGAATGAGCAGTTCTTC. V and J are TRBV5-5 and TRBJ2-1; no clear D. This CDR3 contains 13 residues. Between the trimmed V and J ends, which lost 1 base and 7 bases, there was a span of 9 bases. Germline V gene sequence: CDR1 SGHKS, CDR2 YYEKEE (reference sequence).

The chain has TRBV7-6 and TRBJ2-1, with TRBD1 as a possible D gene (5 bases). Germline values: CDR1 SGHVS, CDR2 FNYEAQ. CDR3 length: 16 amino acids. Trimming left V 1 base short and J 0 bases short, with 10 bases between. The CDR3 DNA reads TGTGCCAGCAGCTTAGAGGGCAGGGTCTCCTACAATGAGCAGTTCTTC. Protein sequence: CASSLEGRVSYNEQFF. The entire variable domain, with the rest obtained from reference TRBV7-6 and TRBJ2-1, is as follows: GAGVSQSPRYKVTKRGQDVALRCDPISGHVSLYWYRQALGQGPEFLTYFNYEAQQDKSGLPNDRFSAERPEGSISTLTIQRTEQRDSAMYRCASSLEGRVSYNEQFFGPGTRLTVL.

This clonotype was seen only once. This sequence joins TRBV7-4 and TRBJ2-5, with 7 nucleotides matching TRBD2. The J segment lost 2 bases and the V segment lost 7 bases, leaving 19 bases of the junction unmatched. The length of the CDR3 is 18 residues. From germline, CDR1 is SGHVT and CDR2 SQSDAQ. CDR3 sequence (DNA): TGTGCCAGCACCCAAGATAAGAAGCCGGGAGGTCAGCAAGAGACCCAGTACTTC. Protein sequence: CASTQDKKPGGQQETQYF. Drawing the rest from reference TRBV7-4 and TRBJ2-5, the complete variable domain is GAGVSQSPRYKVAKRGRDVALRCDSISGHVTLYWYRQTLGQGSEVLTYSQSDAQRDKSGRPSGRFSAERPERSVSTLKIQRTEQGDSAVYLCASTQDKKPGGQQETQYFGPGTRLLVL.

This chain links TRBV20-1 with TRBJ2-5; 7 bases map to TRBD2. The CDR3 sequence is 12 residues long. Germline CDR1 DFQATT, CDR2 SNEGSKA (reference sequence). The trim removed 2 bases at V and 5 bases at J, leaving 2 bases unmatched. CDR3 amino acids: CSARSREETQYF. The CDR3 bases are TGCAGTGCTAGATCGCGGGAGGAGACCCAGTACTTC.

The chain uses TRBV15 and TRBJ2-7; D may match TRBD1 or TRBD2 (5 bases each). This CDR3 region has 15 residues. Trimming removed 5 bases from V and 3 bases from J, with 17 bases in between. Germline CDR1 and CDR2: LNHNV and YYDKDF (reference sequence). The CDR3 DNA reads TGTGCCACCAGCCCTGGCGTTGGGACCGGCTACGAGCAGTACTTC. It translates to CATSPGVGTGYEQYF.

The chain employs TRBV4-2 and TRBJ2-7; 7 bases align to TRBD2. V gave up 4 bases and J gave up 6 bases; unmatched junction bases: 15. The CDR3 is 16 amino acids. Germline-derived CDR1 and CDR2 are LGHNA and YNFKEQ. The CDR3 region has the DNA TGTGCCAGCAGCCGAGAATCTAGCGGAGCATGGAGCGAGCAGTACTTC. Residues: CASSRESSGAWSEQYF.